This T cell receptor (beta chain) was found in a study of cytomegalovirus exposure and HLA in healthy donors. In germline, CDR1 is MNHNS, CDR2 SASEGT. Trimming cost V 7 bases and J 4 bases, with 13 bases left between them. This CDR3 is 13 amino acids long. PCR employed 60 Vbeta and 13 Jbeta primers. Only in-frame clones appear in the TCRdb table, and some are missing; sequencing was by immunoSEQ multiplex PCR. The sample lists approximately 140,000 clones, more than 55% occurring once. This clone was detected only a few times. The chain uses TRBV6-1 and TRBJ1-2, with no clear D. The TCR originated in a woman aged 55-69 years in good health and CMV-seronegative. Sequencing used PBMCs. In nucleotides, the CDR3 is TGTGCCAGCAATCAAGCCACTCCCTATGGCTACACCTTC. This codes for CASNQATPYGYTF.